This paragraph reports one T cell receptor beta chain. The second PCR ran 7 to 11 cycles with a sample-barcoded 5' primer and J-beta primers. MiXCR, applied by TCRdb to the 5' RACE reads, yields one record per CDR3 protein. There are fewer than 800,000 distinct CDR3 sequences in the sample; around 49% occur only once, and around a third lies in the top ten. V gave up 3 bases and J gave up 6 bases, with 11 bases separating them. The CDR3 covers 13 residues. The data originate from a study of blood T cells in healthy people across ages. Study context: Per two T cells, about one barcoded beta molecule was captured through template switching.

This sequence joins TRBV12-3 or TRBV12-4 and TRBJ1-1; a possible D gene is TRBD1 (6 bases). This receptor was identified in a woman aged 60-70 years in good health. Sequenced material: blood. CDR3 nucleotide sequence: TGTGCCAGCAGTTTCAGGGGAAAGGCTGAAGCTTTCTTT. This sequence encodes CASSFRGKAEAFF.